This T cell receptor (beta chain) was sequenced in a study of blood T cell repertoires in COVID-19. About the study: COVID-19 samples, acute and convalescent, were from the United States, Italy and Spain. T cells, B-cell-depleted T cells, or PBMCs supplied cDNA or gDNA.

In the original analysis: Estimation of nucleated cell counts was performed using reference gene primer amplification. Sequenced by immunoSEQ multiplex PCR; TCRdb stores in-frame clones only, minus some. The DNA was the basis for D and trimming; V, J and clone size are from that table. The sample records 180,000 or so clones, around 87% being singletons. The CDR3 consists of 16 residues. The V gene's germline CDR1 is LNHDA and CDR2 SQIVND (reference sequence). V was shortened by 10 bases and J by 0 bases, with 16 bases between the two germline ends. This chain connects TRBV19 to TRBJ2-6; a weak D match, TRBD2 (5 bases). Sequenced sample: peripheral blood. The sequence was obtained from a man between 18 and 35 years old with active or convalescent COVID-19. CDR3 sequence (DNA): TGTGCCACCCAACAAGGACGGGACTCTGGGGCCAACGTCCTGACTTTC. This codes for CATQQGRDSGANVLTF.